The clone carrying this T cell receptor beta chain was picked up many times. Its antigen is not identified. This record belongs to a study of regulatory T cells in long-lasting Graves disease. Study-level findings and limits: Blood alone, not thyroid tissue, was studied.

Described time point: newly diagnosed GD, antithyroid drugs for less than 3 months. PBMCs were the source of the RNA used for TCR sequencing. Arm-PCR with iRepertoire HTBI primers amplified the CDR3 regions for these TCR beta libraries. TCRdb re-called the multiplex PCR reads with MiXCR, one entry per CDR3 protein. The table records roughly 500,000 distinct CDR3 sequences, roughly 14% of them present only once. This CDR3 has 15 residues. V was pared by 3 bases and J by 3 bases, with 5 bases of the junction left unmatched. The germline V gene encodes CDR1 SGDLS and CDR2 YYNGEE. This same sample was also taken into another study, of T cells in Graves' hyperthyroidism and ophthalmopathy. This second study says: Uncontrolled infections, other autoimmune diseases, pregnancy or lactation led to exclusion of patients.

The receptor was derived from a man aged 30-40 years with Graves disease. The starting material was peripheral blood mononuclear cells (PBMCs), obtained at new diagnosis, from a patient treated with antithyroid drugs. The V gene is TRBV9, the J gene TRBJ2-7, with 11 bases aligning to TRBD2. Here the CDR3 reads CASSATGTSGYEQYF. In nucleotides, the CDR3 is TGTGCCAGCAGCGCGACCGGGACTAGCGGCTACGAGCAGTACTTC.